A selection of T cell receptor beta chains follows, all from one sample in a study of blood T cell repertoires in COVID-19. The data were produced by immunoSEQ multiplex PCR, yet TCRdb's version contains in-frame clones alone and is incomplete. The sample includes more than 95,000 clones, 85% of them seen just once. The sample consisted of peripheral blood. All receptors derive from an elderly woman with acute or convalescent COVID-19. Both conserved end residues are part of each CDR3. The D gene is left open where the match is weak. Only some rows state a clone size, as once, few, many or a class for expanded clones.

v_call: TRBV19; j_call: TRBJ2-3; d_call: TRBD2; clone_size: NA; cdr3_aa: CASTLTSGGYTDTQYF; cdr3_nt: TGTGCCAGTACCCTGACTAGCGGGGGCTACACAGATACGCAGTATTTT
v_call: TRBV28; j_call: TRBJ1-2; d_call: NA; clone_size: few; cdr3_aa: CASSAPRQSYGYTF; cdr3_nt: TGTGCCAGCAGTGCTCCCCGACAGAGCTATGGCTACACCTTC
v_call: TRBV5-1; j_call: TRBJ2-7; d_call: NA; clone_size: NA; cdr3_aa: CASSLDSIYEQYF; cdr3_nt: TGCGCCAGCAGCTTGGACAGTATCTACGAGCAGTACTTC
v_call: TRBV20-1; j_call: TRBJ1-2; d_call: NA; clone_size: once; cdr3_aa: CSAKDSYGYTF; cdr3_nt: TGCAGTGCTAAAGACAGCTATGGCTACACCTTC
v_call: TRBV12-3/TRBV12-4; j_call: TRBJ2-2; d_call: NA; clone_size: few; cdr3_aa: CASSPPGTGELFF; cdr3_nt: TGTGCCAGCAGCCCTCCAGGCACCGGGGAGCTGTTTTTT
v_call: TRBV6-2/TRBV6-3; j_call: TRBJ1-5; d_call: NA; clone_size: NA; cdr3_aa: CASSSRDNQPQHF; cdr3_nt: TGTGCCAGCAGTTCACGAGACAATCAGCCCCAGCATTTT
v_call: TRBV18; j_call: TRBJ1-2; d_call: TRBD1; clone_size: few; cdr3_aa: CASSPREHGTGGLYTF; cdr3_nt: TGTGCCAGCTCACCACGGGAACACGGGACAGGGGGCCTCTACACCTTC
v_call: TRBV24-1; j_call: TRBJ1-4; d_call: NA; clone_size: few; cdr3_aa: CATSGEGEKLFF; cdr3_nt: TGTGCCACCAGTGGCGAGGGTGAAAAACTGTTTTTT
v_call: TRBV19; j_call: TRBJ2-1; d_call: NA; clone_size: NA; cdr3_aa: CASQESAYNEQFF; cdr3_nt: TGTGCCAGCCAAGAATCAGCCTACAATGAGCAGTTCTTC
v_call: TRBV5-4; j_call: TRBJ1-6; d_call: NA; clone_size: NA; cdr3_aa: CASNRRDKDNSPLHF; cdr3_nt: TGTGCCAGCAACCGCCGGGACAAGGATAATTCACCCCTCCACTTT
v_call: TRBV27; j_call: TRBJ1-6; d_call: NA; clone_size: NA; cdr3_aa: CASSFAGAQNSPLHF; cdr3_nt: TGTGCCAGCAGTTTTGCGGGAGCGCAAAATTCACCCCTCCACTTT
v_call: TRBV28; j_call: TRBJ1-4; d_call: TRBD1; clone_size: NA; cdr3_aa: CASSSNGQGGSKLFF; cdr3_nt: TGTGCCAGCAGTTCAAACGGACAGGGCGGGTCGAAACTGTTTTTT
v_call: TRBV7-6; j_call: TRBJ2-2; d_call: NA; clone_size: NA; cdr3_aa: CASSLGTANTGELFF; cdr3_nt: TGTGCCAGCAGTTTAGGGACTGCGAACACCGGGGAGCTGTTTTTT
v_call: TRBV13; j_call: TRBJ1-1; d_call: TRBD1; clone_size: many; cdr3_aa: CASSLLTTGGRAFF; cdr3_nt: TGTGCCAGCAGCTTACTTACTACAGGGGGAAGAGCTTTCTTT
v_call: TRBV5-1; j_call: TRBJ2-2; d_call: NA; clone_size: NA; cdr3_aa: CASSQGAPRVLANTGELFF; cdr3_nt: TGCGCCAGCAGCCAGGGTGCGCCCCGGGTGCTAGCGAACACCGGGGAGCTGTTTTTT
v_call: TRBV5-5; j_call: TRBJ1-5; d_call: TRBD1; clone_size: NA; cdr3_aa: CASSLRPGTGGSNQPQHF; cdr3_nt: TGTGCCAGCAGCTTGCGGCCCGGGACAGGGGGAAGCAATCAGCCCCAGCATTTT
v_call: TRBV7-3; j_call: TRBJ1-1; d_call: NA; clone_size: NA; cdr3_aa: CASSTQENTEAFF; cdr3_nt: TGTGCCAGCAGCACACAGGAGAACACTGAAGCTTTCTTT
v_call: TRBV18; j_call: TRBJ1-2; d_call: NA; clone_size: NA; cdr3_aa: CASSPGAAGSYTF; cdr3_nt: TGTGCCAGCTCTCCGGGCGCGGCGGGTAGCTACACCTTC
v_call: TRBV19; j_call: TRBJ2-4; d_call: TRBD2; clone_size: NA; cdr3_aa: CASSPSTLAGTYIAKNIQYF; cdr3_nt: TGTGCCAGTAGCCCTTCTACGCTAGCGGGGACTTATATAGCCAAAAACATTCAGTACTTC
v_call: TRBV5-1; j_call: TRBJ2-3; d_call: TRBD2; clone_size: NA; cdr3_aa: CASSLGAGAGVPDTQYF; cdr3_nt: TGCGCCAGCAGCTTGGGTGCGGGAGCGGGGGTACCAGATACGCAGTATTTT
v_call: TRBV3-1/TRBV3-2; j_call: TRBJ2-3; d_call: TRBD2; clone_size: once; cdr3_aa: CASSQAGSGGLDTQYF; cdr3_nt: TGTGCCAGCAGCCAAGCAGGGAGCGGGGGCCTCGATACGCAGTATTTT
v_call: TRBV19; j_call: TRBJ1-1; d_call: TRBD1; clone_size: NA; cdr3_aa: CASSLGDRGREAFF; cdr3_nt: TGTGCCAGTAGCTTAGGGGACAGGGGGCGCGAAGCTTTCTTT
v_call: TRBV4-1; j_call: TRBJ1-4; d_call: NA; clone_size: NA; cdr3_aa: CASSHQARDEKLFF; cdr3_nt: TGCGCCAGCAGCCATCAGGCGCGCGATGAAAAACTGTTTTTT
v_call: TRBV5-1; j_call: TRBJ2-3; d_call: TRBD1; clone_size: NA; cdr3_aa: CASSIRGQGSVTDTQYF; cdr3_nt: TGCGCCAGCAGCATACGGGGACAGGGGTCGGTCACAGATACGCAGTATTTT
v_call: TRBV19; j_call: TRBJ1-5; d_call: NA; clone_size: NA; cdr3_aa: CASSIGPRPLDQPQHF; cdr3_nt: TGTGCCAGTAGTATAGGGCCCAGGCCCTTGGATCAGCCCCAGCATTTT
v_call: TRBV7-2; j_call: TRBJ2-1; d_call: TRBD2; clone_size: NA; cdr3_aa: CASSAYVTSGSYNEQFF; cdr3_nt: TGTGCCAGCAGCGCATACGTTACTAGCGGATCCTACAATGAGCAGTTCTTC
v_call: TRBV4-1; j_call: TRBJ1-2; d_call: NA; clone_size: few; cdr3_aa: CASSQHNRVDGYTF; cdr3_nt: TGCGCCAGCAGCCAGCACAACAGGGTAGATGGCTACACCTTC
v_call: TRBV28; j_call: TRBJ1-2; d_call: NA; clone_size: NA; cdr3_aa: CASSPQGRDGYTF; cdr3_nt: TGTGCCAGCAGTCCCCAGGGGAGGGACGGCTACACCTTC
v_call: TRBV2; j_call: TRBJ1-2; d_call: NA; clone_size: NA; cdr3_aa: CASSVTGNYGYTF; cdr3_nt: TGTGCCAGCAGTGTAACAGGGAATTATGGCTACACCTTC
v_call: TRBV5-1; j_call: TRBJ1-3; d_call: NA; clone_size: NA; cdr3_aa: CASSLAGSGNTIYF; cdr3_nt: TGCGCCAGCAGCTTGGCCGGCTCTGGAAACACCATATATTTT
v_call: TRBV4-2; j_call: TRBJ1-3; d_call: NA; clone_size: NA; cdr3_aa: CASSQDYSLNGNTIYF; cdr3_nt: TGTGCCAGCAGCCAAGATTACAGCCTGAACGGAAACACCATATATTTT
v_call: TRBV3-1/TRBV3-2; j_call: TRBJ1-2; d_call: NA; clone_size: NA; cdr3_aa: CASSQEMEGGYGYTF; cdr3_nt: TGTGCCAGCAGCCAAGAGATGGAGGGAGGCTATGGCTACACCTTC
v_call: TRBV5-1; j_call: TRBJ2-1; d_call: TRBD1; clone_size: NA; cdr3_aa: CASSRQGAPYNEQFF; cdr3_nt: TGCGCCAGCAGCCGTCAGGGGGCCCCCTACAATGAGCAGTTCTTC
v_call: TRBV5-1; j_call: TRBJ2-2; d_call: NA; clone_size: once; cdr3_aa: CASSLGQNTGELFF; cdr3_nt: TGCGCCAGCAGCCTGGGACAGAACACCGGGGAGCTGTTTTTT
v_call: TRBV4-2; j_call: TRBJ2-7; d_call: NA; clone_size: NA; cdr3_aa: CASSQANGGSYEQYF; cdr3_nt: TGTGCCAGCAGCCAAGCAAATGGGGGCAGCTACGAGCAGTACTTC
v_call: TRBV24-1; j_call: TRBJ2-2; d_call: TRBD1; clone_size: NA; cdr3_aa: CATMRVGQGAIGELFF; cdr3_nt: TGTGCCACCATGAGGGTGGGACAGGGGGCAATCGGGGAGCTGTTTTTT
v_call: TRBV28; j_call: TRBJ2-3; d_call: NA; clone_size: NA; cdr3_aa: CASTTRGASYRADTQYF; cdr3_nt: TGTGCCAGCACCACTCGGGGGGCCTCTTATAGGGCAGATACGCAGTATTTT